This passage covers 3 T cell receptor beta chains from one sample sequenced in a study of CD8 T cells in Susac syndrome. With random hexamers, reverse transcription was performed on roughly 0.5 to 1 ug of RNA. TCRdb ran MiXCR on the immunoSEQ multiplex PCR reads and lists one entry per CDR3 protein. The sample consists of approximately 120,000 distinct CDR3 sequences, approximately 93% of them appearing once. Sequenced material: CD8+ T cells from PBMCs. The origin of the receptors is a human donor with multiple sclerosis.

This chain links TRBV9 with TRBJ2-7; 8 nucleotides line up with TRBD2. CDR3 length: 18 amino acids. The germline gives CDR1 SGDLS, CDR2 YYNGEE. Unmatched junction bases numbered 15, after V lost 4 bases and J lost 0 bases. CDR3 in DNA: TGTGCCAGCAGCTCCCGAGGCGAAGCGGGAGAGAGCTCCTACGAGCAGTACGTC. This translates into CASSSRGEAGESSYEQYV.

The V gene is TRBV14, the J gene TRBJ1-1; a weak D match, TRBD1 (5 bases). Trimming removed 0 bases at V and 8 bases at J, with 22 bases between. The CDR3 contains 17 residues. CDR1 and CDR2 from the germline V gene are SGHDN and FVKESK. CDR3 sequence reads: CASSQDLWGPIEGEAFF. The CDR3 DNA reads TGTGCCAGCAGCCAAGATCTCTGGGGACCCATCGAGGGGGAAGCTTTCTTT.

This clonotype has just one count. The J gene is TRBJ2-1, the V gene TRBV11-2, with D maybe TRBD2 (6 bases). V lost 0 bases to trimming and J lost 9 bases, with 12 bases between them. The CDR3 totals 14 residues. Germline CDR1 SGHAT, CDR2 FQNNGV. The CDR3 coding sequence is TGTGCCAGCAGCTTAGATCCTCGGGGGTTTGAGCAGTTCTTC. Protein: CASSLDPRGFEQFF.